This entry concerns a single TCR beta chain. The target antigen is unknown. This sample was taken from a study of cytomegalovirus exposure and HLA in healthy donors. As for the study in general: Tens of millions of unique TCRs, all from HLA-typed donors, were included in an early release of the data.

Looked up from germline, CDR1 is SGHRS and CDR2 is YFSETQ. This CDR3 has 14 amino acids. Deletions cut 7 bases from V and 2 bases from J, with 14 bases between. Study outcomes and limitations: Some V segments (TRBV6-2 and TRBV6-3 among them) were excluded as indistinguishable. Most TCR beta V segments were productive about 87% or about 30% of the time in an earlier analysis.

When sampled, the donors appeared nominally healthy, though they likely had unrecorded immune exposures. 13 Jbeta primers and 60 Vbeta primers were used for the PCR. Here immunoSEQ multiplex PCR was the method, and the copy in TCRdb shows in-frame clones only, minus some. The sample has about 160,000 clones, more than 65% seen once. This receptor was identified in a woman aged 50 to 60 in good health and CMV-seronegative. Sequenced input: PBMCs. The chain carries TRBV5-1 and TRBJ2-3, with D possibly matching TRBD2 (5 bases). The CDR3 DNA sequence: TGCGCCAGCCGAAGTGGACTCAACACAGATACGCAGTATTTT. Protein product: CASRSGLNTDTQYF.